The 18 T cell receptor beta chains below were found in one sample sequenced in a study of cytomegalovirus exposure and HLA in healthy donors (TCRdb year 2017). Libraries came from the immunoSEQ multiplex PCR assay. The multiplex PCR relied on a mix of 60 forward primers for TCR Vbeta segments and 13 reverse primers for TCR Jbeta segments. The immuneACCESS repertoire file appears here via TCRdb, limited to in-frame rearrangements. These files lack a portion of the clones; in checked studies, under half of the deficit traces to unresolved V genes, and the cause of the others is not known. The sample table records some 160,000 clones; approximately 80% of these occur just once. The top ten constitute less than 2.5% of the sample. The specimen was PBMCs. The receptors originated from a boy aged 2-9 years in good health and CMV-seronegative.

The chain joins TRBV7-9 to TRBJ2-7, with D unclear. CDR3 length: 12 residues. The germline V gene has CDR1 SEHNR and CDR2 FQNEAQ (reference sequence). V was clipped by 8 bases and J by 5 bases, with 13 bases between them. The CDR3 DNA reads TGTGCCAGCGGAAGGTCAGCGCACGAGCAGTACTTC. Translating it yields CASGRSAHEQYF.

The CDR3 nucleotides are TGTGCCAGCTCACAGCAGGGGCTCCACACTGAAGCTTTCTTT. Its protein product is CASSQQGLHTEAFF. This rearrangement joins TRBV18 to TRBJ1-1; maybe TRBD1 (6 bases). The CDR3 has 14 residues. Trimming pared 4 bases from V and 3 bases from J, leaving 12 bases between. Germline CDR1 and CDR2: KGHSH and LQKENI.

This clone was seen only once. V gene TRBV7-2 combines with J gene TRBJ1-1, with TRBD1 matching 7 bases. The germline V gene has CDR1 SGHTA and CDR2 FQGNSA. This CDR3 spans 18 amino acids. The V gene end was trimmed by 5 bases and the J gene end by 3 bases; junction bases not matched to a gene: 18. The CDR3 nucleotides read TGTGCCAGCAGCCTGCTGACTAACCGGGACAGCCTATACACTGAAGCTTTCTTT. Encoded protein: CASSLLTNRDSLYTEAFF.

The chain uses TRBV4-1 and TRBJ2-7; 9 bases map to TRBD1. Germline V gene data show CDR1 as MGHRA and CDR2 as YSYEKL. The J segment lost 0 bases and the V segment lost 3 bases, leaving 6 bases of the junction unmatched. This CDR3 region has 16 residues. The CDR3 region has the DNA TGCGCCAGCAGCCACCCCGGGACAGGGTTCTCCTACGAGCAGTACTTC. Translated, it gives CASSHPGTGFSYEQYF.

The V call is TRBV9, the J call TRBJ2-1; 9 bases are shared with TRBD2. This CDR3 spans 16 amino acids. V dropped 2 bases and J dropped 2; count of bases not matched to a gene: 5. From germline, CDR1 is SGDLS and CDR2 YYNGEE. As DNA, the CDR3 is TGTGCCAGCAGCGTCGGAAGCGGGAGGACCTACAATGAGCAGTTCTTC. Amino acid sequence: CASSVGSGRTYNEQFF.

As DNA, the CDR3 is TGTGCCAGTACTAAGAGACATGAAGGCTACACCTTC. It yields the protein CASTKRHEGYTF. The chain joins TRBV19 to TRBJ1-2; D ambiguous. The CDR3 extends over 12 amino acids. Germline-derived CDR1 and CDR2 are LNHDA and SQIVND (reference sequence). V was cut by 7 bases and J by 8 bases, with 14 bases left in between.

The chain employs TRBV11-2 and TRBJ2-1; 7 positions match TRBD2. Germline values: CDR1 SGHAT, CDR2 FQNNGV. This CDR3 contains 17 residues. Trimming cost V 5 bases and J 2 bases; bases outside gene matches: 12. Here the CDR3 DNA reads TGTGCCAGCAGCCCACAGATATCTAGCGGAACCTACAATGAGCAGTTCTTC. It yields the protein CASSPQISSGTYNEQFF.

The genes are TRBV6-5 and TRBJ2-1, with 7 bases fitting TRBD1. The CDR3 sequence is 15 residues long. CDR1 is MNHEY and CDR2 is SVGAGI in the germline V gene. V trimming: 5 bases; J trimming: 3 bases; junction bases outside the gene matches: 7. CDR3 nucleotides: TGTGCCAGCAGTCAGGGACAGCCCCTCTACAATGAGCAGTTCTTC. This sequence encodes CASSQGQPLYNEQFF.

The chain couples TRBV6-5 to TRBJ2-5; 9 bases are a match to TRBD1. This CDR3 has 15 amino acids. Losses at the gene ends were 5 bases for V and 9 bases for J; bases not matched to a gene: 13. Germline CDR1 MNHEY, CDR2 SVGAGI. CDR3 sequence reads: CASSRDRVNGEAQYF. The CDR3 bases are TGTGCCAGCAGTCGGGACAGGGTCAACGGTGAGGCCCAGTACTTC.

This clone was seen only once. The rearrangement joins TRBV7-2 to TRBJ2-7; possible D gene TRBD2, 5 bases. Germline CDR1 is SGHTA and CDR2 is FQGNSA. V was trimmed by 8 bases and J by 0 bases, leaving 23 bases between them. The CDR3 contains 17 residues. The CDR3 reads CASRPGGSSTISYEQYF. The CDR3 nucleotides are TGTGCCAGCCGCCCAGGCGGGTCCTCAACGATCTCCTACGAGCAGTACTTC. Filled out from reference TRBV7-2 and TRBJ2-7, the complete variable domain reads GAGVSQSPSNKVTEKGKDVELRCDPISGHTALYWYRQSLGQGLEFLIYFQGNSAPDKSGLPSDRFSAERTGGSVSTLTIQRTQQEDSAVYLCASRPGGSSTISYEQYFGPGTRLTVT.

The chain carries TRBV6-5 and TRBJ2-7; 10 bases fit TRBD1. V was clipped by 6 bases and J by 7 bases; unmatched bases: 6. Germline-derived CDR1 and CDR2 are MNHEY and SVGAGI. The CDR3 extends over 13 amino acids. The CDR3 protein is CASRRDRGGEQYF. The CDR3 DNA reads TGTGCCAGCAGACGGGACAGGGGAGGGGAGCAGTACTTC.

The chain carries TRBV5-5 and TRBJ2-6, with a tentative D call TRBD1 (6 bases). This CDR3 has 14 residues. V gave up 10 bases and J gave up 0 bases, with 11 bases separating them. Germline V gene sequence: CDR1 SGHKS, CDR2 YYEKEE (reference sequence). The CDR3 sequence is CACEGGSGANVLTF. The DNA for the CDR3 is TGTGCCTGTGAAGGGGGCTCTGGGGCCAACGTCCTGACTTTC. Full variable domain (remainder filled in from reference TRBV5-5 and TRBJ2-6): DAGVTQSPTHLIKTRGQQVTLRCSPISGHKSVSWYQQVLGQGPQFIFQYYEKEERGRGNFPDRFSARQFPNYSSELNVNALLLGDSALYLCACEGGSGANVLTFGAGSRLTVL.

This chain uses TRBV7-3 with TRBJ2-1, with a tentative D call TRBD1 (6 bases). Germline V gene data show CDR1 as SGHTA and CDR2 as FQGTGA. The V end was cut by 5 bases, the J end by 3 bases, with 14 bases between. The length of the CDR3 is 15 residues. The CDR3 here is CASSPGQGLYNEQFF. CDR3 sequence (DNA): TGTGCCAGCAGCCCGGGTCAGGGGCTCTACAATGAGCAGTTCTTC.

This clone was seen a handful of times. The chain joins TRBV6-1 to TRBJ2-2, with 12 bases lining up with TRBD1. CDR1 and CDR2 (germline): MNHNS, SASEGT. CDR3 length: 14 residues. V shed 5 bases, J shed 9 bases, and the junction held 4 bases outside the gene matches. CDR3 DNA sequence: TGTGCCAGCAGTCAAGGGACAGGGGGCAGGGAGCTGTTTTTT. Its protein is CASSQGTGGRELFF.

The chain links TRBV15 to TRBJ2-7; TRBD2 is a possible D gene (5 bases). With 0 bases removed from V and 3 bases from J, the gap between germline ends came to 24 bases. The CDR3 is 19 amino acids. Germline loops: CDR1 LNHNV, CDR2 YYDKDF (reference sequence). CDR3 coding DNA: TGTGCCACCAGCAGAGATCTGGCCCGGGAATCTAGAGTTTTCTACGAGCAGTACTTC. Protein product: CATSRDLARESRVFYEQYF.

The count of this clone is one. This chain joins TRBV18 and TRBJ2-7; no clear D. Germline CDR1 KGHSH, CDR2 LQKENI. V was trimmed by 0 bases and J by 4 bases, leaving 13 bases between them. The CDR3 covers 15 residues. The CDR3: CASSPPASPSYEQYF. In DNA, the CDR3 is TGTGCCAGCTCACCACCGGCATCGCCTTCGTACGAGCAGTACTTC.

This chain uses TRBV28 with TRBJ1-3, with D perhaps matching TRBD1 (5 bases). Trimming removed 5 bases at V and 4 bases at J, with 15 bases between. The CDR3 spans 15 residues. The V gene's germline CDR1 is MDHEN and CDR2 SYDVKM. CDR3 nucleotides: TGTGCCAGCAGTCTGACAGCCACGAACGGAAACACCATATATTTT. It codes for CASSLTATNGNTIYF.

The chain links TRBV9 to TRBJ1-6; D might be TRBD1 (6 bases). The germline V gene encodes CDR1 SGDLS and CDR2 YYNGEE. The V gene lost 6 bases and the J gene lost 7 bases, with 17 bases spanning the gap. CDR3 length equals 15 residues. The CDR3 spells CASTPEGQPNSPLHF. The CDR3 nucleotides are TGTGCCAGCACCCCTGAGGGACAACCCAATTCACCCCTCCACTTT.